A single sample is the source of the 17 T cell receptor beta chains below, sequenced in a study of regulatory T cells in long-lasting Graves disease. Construction of the TCR beta libraries employed iRepertoire HTBI primers in conjunction with Arm-PCR of CDR3 regions. One entry per CDR3 protein results from TCRdb running MiXCR on the multiplex PCR reads. In the table there are 450,000 to 650,000 distinct CDR3 sequences, roughly 16% of which are singletons. Time point here: newly diagnosed GD, antithyroid drugs for less than 3 months. PBMCs provided the RNA from which the TCR library was made. The sample also formed part of further work on T cells in Graves' hyperthyroidism and ophthalmopathy.

Sample: peripheral blood mononuclear cells (PBMCs), taken at new diagnosis, from a patient treated with antithyroid drugs. These receptors all come from a woman aged 40 to 65 with Graves disease.

This clonotype has at least ten counts. V is TRBV30 and J is TRBJ2-3, with D maybe TRBD2 (5 bases). CDR3 length: 15 amino acids. Germline assignment: CDR1 GTSNPN and CDR2 SVGIG (reference sequence). With 1 base removed from V and 4 bases from J, the gap between germline ends came to 15 bases. The CDR3 DNA reads TGTGCCTGGAGTGCGATGGGCGGGTGGGCAGATACGCAGTATTTT. Translating gives CAWSAMGGWADTQYF.

The chain joins TRBV20-1 to TRBJ1-1; 11 positions agree with TRBD1. CDR3 length: 15 residues. Per germline, CDR1 DFQATT and CDR2 SNEGSKA (reference sequence). With V trimmed by 7 bases and J by 10 bases, 17 bases remained unmatched. CDR3 loop: CSGMGTGGNQWGAFF. CDR3 nucleotide sequence: TGCAGTGGCATGGGGACAGGGGGTAACCAGTGGGGAGCTTTCTTT.

This clonotype was detected many times. The rearrangement links TRBV30 to TRBJ1-5, with D possibly matching TRBD1 (6 bases). This CDR3 region has 14 residues. Trimming removed 1 base at V and 6 bases at J, with 13 bases between. Germline lookup yields CDR1 GTSNPN and CDR2 SVGIG (reference sequence). The CDR3 DNA reads as TGTGCCTGGAGTGCTGGGGGCGCCGGTCAGCCCCAGCATTTT. It translates to CAWSAGGAGQPQHF.

This clonotype was detected ten times or more. The chain links TRBV29-1 to TRBJ1-1; tentative D call: TRBD1 (5 bases). Germline CDR1 is SQVTM and CDR2 is ANQGSEA. The V end lost 4 bases, the J end lost 5 bases, and 14 bases lay between the germline ends. The CDR3 is made up of 13 amino acids. CDR3 sequence: CSVVGRARTEAFF. The CDR3 DNA follows: TGCAGCGTTGTCGGCAGGGCAAGGACTGAAGCTTTCTTT.

In its sample, this clonotype was seen many times. The V gene is TRBV6-1, the J gene TRBJ2-5; 7 bases align to TRBD1. There are 16 residues in the CDR3. V was pared by 6 bases and J by 1 base, with 11 bases of the junction left unmatched. Germline lookup yields CDR1 MNHNS and CDR2 SASEGT. The CDR3 DNA follows: TGTGCCAGCAGGACAACAGGGGCGATACTCCAAGAGACCCAGTACTTC. Its protein is CASRTTGAILQETQYF.

This clonotype has more than one count but fewer than ten. This chain connects TRBV18 to TRBJ2-4, with TRBD1 matching 8 bases. J gave up 7 bases and V 4 bases, and 9 bases lay outside the gene matches. Germline V gene lookup returns CDR1 KGHSH and CDR2 LQKENI. CDR3 size: 15 residues. The DNA for the CDR3 is TGTGCCAGCTCACACGAAGCAGGGGGCCGGAACATTCAGTACTTC. It codes for CASSHEAGGRNIQYF. The full variable domain, in which reference TRBV18 and TRBJ2-4 provide the parts outside the CDR3, is NAGVMQNPRHLVRRRGQEARLRCSPMKGHSHVYWYRQLPEEGLKFMVYLQKENIIDESGMPKERFSAEFPKEGPSILRIQQVVRGDSAAYFCASSHEAGGRNIQYFGAGTRLSVL.

The chain links TRBV3-1 to TRBJ2-1; 10 bases line up with TRBD2. The germline CDR1 and CDR2 sequences are LGHDT and YNNKEL (reference sequence). J lost 7 bases, V lost 4 bases, and 7 bases had no gene match. The CDR3 loop spans 15 amino acids. The CDR3 DNA is TGTGCCAGCAGCCGCGGGTTTAGCGGGGGGAATGAGCAGTTCTTC. It yields the protein CASSRGFSGGNEQFF.

This clonotype was counted many times. The rearrangement uses TRBV6-1 and TRBJ1-6, with 10 bases lining up with TRBD1. With 6 bases clipped from V and 6 bases from J, the junction kept 8 bases outside the gene matches. Germline CDR1 and CDR2: MNHNS and SASEGT. This CDR3 comprises 16 residues. In DNA, the CDR3 is TGTGCCAGCAGACGAGGGACAGGGGTCATTAATTCACCCCTCCACTTT. Its translation: CASRRGTGVINSPLHF.

The chain uses TRBV27 and TRBJ1-4; D call uncertain. There are 13 residues in the CDR3. Trimming shortened V by 7 bases and J by 6 bases, and 12 bases separated the two germline ends. The germline CDR1 and CDR2 sequences are MNHEY and SMNVEV (reference sequence). CDR3 DNA sequence: TGTGCCAGCAAAGGCCCTACCCATGAAAAACTGTTTTTT. Amino acid sequence: CASKGPTHEKLFF.

This clonotype was seen ten or more times. The V and J genes are TRBV2 and TRBJ2-7; D uncertain. CDR3 length: 12 residues. V was trimmed by 5 bases and J by 4 bases, leaving 9 bases between them. Germline V gene data show CDR1 as SNHLY and CDR2 as FYNNEI. CDR3 bases: TGTGCCAGCAGTTTCCAGGAGTACGAGCAGTACTTC. Translation: CASSFQEYEQYF.

This chain uses TRBV11-2 with TRBJ1-3; tentatively, D is TRBD1 (5 bases). Germline assignment: CDR1 SGHAT and CDR2 FQNNGV. V was shortened by 1 base and J by 0 bases, with 10 bases between the two germline ends. The CDR3 loop spans 16 amino acids. CDR3 sequence (DNA): TGTGCCAGCAGCTTAGGGCTGGGGACCTCTGGAAACACCATATATTTT. Amino acids: CASSLGLGTSGNTIYF.

In its sample, this clonotype was seen a few times. One end of the junction fails to match germline, which may point to a read error. The chain carries TRBV6-2 or TRBV6-3 and TRBJ2-7, with 7 bases matching TRBD2. This CDR3 contains 12 residues. Germline CDR1 reads MNHEY; CDR2 reads SVGEGT. CDR3: CASERDSYKQYF. In DNA, the CDR3 is TGTGCCAGCGAGCGGGATTCCTACAAGCAGTACTTC.

This clonotype was seen more than once but under ten times. This sequence joins TRBV27 and TRBJ1-1; D is undetermined. Germline V CDR1 and CDR2: MNHEY, SMNVEV (reference sequence). V lost 3 bases, J lost 1 base, and 12 bases lay in between. The CDR3 is 15 residues long. CDR3 nucleotide sequence: TGTGCCAGCAGTTTGACCCCCTGGGGGAACACTGAAGCTTTCTTT. This encodes CASSLTPWGNTEAFF.

This clonotype was seen repeatedly, ten times or more. The rearrangement uses TRBV25-1 and TRBJ2-6; 11 bases align to TRBD2. Germline assignment: CDR1 MGHDK and CDR2 SYGVNS. The CDR3 covers 18 residues. V shed 5 bases, J shed 0 bases, and the junction held 6 bases outside the gene matches. CDR3 protein: CASSQPSGGRSGANVLTF. Written as DNA, the CDR3 is TGTGCCAGCAGTCAACCTAGCGGGGGGCGCTCTGGGGCCAACGTCCTGACTTTC.

This clonotype was counted at least ten times. The chain has TRBV5-1 and TRBJ2-1; no firm D call. Germline CDR1 is SGHRS and CDR2 is YFSETQ. The V end was cut by 2 bases, the J end by 5 bases, with 11 bases between. The CDR3 is 14 residues long. In DNA, the CDR3 is TGCGCCAGCAGCTTACGGTCCTCAAACAATGAGCAGTTCTTC. It yields the protein CASSLRSSNNEQFF.

This clonotype was observed at least ten times. The rearrangement joins TRBV7-2 to TRBJ2-1; 8 bases are a match to TRBD2. V was clipped by 5 bases and J by 4 bases; unmatched bases: 7. This CDR3 contains 15 residues. The germline gives CDR1 SGHTA, CDR2 FQGNSA. CDR3 region: CASSLTPGGYNEQFF. In nucleotides, the CDR3 is TGTGCCAGCAGCCTCACTCCGGGGGGGTACAATGAGCAGTTCTTC.

The genes are TRBV27 and TRBJ2-2, with TRBD1 matching over 10 bases. Trimming cost V 4 bases and J 7 bases; bases outside gene matches: 6. CDR3 length: 15 residues. Germline CDR1 MNHEY, CDR2 SMNVEV (reference sequence). The CDR3 DNA reads as TGTGCCAGCAGTTCCCGGACAGGGGGGGGCGGGGAGCTGTTTTTT. This translates into CASSSRTGGGGELFF.